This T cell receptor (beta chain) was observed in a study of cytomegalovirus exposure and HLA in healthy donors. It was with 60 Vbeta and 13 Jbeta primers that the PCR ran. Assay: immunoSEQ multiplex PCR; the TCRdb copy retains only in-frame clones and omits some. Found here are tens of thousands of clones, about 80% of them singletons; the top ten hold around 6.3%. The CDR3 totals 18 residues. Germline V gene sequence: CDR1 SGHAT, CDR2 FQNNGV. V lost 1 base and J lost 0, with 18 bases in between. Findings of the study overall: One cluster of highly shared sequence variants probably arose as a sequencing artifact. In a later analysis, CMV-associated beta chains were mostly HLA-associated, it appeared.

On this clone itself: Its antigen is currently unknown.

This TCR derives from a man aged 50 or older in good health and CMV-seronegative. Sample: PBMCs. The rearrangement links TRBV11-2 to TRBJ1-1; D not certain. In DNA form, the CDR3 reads TGTGCCAGCAGCTTAGCGGAGTCCCCGACCCATATGAACACTGAAGCTTTCTTT. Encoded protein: CASSLAESPTHMNTEAFF.